This T cell receptor (beta chain) came from a study of blood T cell repertoires in COVID-19. Across the study: Recovered status applied to Cohort 3 donors who had two consecutive negative PCRs. It also applied to those with clearance or with symptom resolution.

V shed 1 base, J shed 1 base, and the junction held 4 bases outside the gene matches. Germline V gene data show CDR1 as SGHDT and CDR2 as YYEEEE. This CDR3 is built from 15 residues. Only in-frame clones appear in the TCRdb table, and some are missing; sequencing was by immunoSEQ multiplex PCR. Among hundreds of thousands of clones listed, 86% were seen once. The chain employs TRBV5-6 and TRBJ2-5, with 7 bases that match TRBD2. This TCR came from a woman between 50 and 59 years old in a cohort exposed to, infected with or recovered from COVID-19 (not recorded which). The sample was PBMCs or T cells enriched from blood (not recorded which). The CDR3: CASSLSPGGQETQYF. The CDR3 bases are TGTGCCAGCAGCTTGAGCCCGGGGGGCCAAGAGACCCAGTACTTC.